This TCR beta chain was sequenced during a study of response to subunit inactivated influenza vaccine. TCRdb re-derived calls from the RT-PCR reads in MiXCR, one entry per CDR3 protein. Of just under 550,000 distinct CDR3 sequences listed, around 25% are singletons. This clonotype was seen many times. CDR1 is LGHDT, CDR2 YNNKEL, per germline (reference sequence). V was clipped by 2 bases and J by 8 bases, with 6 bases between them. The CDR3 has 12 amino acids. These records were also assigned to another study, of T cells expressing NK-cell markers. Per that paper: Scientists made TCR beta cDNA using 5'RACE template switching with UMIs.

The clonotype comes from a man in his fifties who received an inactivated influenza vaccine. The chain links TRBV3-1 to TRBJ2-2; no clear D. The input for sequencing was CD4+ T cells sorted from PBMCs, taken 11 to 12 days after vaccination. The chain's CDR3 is CASSQSWGELFF. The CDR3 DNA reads TGTGCCAGCAGCCAATCTTGGGGGGAGCTGTTTTTT.